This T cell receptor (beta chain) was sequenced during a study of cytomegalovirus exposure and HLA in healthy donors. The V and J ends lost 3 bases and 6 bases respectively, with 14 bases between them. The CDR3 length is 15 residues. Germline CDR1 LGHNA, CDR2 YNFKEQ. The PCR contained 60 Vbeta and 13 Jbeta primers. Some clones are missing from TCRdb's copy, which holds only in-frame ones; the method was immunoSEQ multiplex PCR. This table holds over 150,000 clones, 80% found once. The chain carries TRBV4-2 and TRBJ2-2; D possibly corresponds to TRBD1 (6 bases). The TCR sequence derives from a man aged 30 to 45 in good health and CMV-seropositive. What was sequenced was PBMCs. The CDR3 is CASSHLKQGPGELFF. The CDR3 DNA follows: TGTGCCAGCAGCCACTTAAAACAGGGTCCCGGGGAGCTGTTTTTT.